This paragraph reports one T cell receptor beta chain. Antigen unknown. The data originate from a study of cytomegalovirus exposure and HLA in healthy donors. The overall study: Earlier, 90 million to 140 million unique TCR beta sequences were recovered from around 200 million T cells by an analysis. Study results and caveats: In a later analysis, HLA-associated TCR beta chains were more clonally expanded than equally common others. For most TCR sequences rarity was the rule, although some public TCRs occurred in many donors.

Between the trimmed V and J ends, which lost 4 bases and 2 bases, there was a span of 8 bases. CDR1 is MGHRA, CDR2 YSYEKL, per germline. The CDR3 extends over 13 amino acids. The PCR had 60 Vbeta and 13 Jbeta primers. Profiling relied on immunoSEQ multiplex PCR, and the TCRdb table lists in-frame clones only, not all of them. The sample lists around 110,000 clones, 75% seen once, with roughly 3% in the top ten. The TCR was taken from a male donor in good health and CMV-seropositive. This chain links TRBV4-1 with TRBJ1-2; D unresolved. Sequencing was performed on PBMCs. CDR3 region: CASSPGPNYGYTF. CDR3 nucleotides: TGCGCCAGCAGCCCTGGCCCGAACTATGGCTACACCTTC.